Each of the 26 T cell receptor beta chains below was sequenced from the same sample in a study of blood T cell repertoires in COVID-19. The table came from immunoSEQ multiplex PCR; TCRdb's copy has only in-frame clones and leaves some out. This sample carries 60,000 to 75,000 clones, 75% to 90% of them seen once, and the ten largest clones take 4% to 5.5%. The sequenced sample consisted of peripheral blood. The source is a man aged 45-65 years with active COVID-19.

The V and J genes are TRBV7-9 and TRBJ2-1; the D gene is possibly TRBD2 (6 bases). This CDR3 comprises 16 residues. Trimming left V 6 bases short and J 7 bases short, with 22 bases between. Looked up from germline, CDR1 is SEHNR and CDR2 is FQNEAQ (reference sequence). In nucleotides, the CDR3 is TGTGCCAGCAGGGGGGGTGGAGGGAGAGGAGGGAATGAGCAGTTCTTC. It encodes CASRGGGGRGGNEQFF.

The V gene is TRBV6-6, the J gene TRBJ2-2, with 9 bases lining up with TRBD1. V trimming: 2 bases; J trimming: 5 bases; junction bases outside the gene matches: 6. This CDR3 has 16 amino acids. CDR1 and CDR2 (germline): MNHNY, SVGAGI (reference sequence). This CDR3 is CASSYGTGQRTGELFF. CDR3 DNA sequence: TGTGCCAGCAGTTACGGGACAGGGCAGAGGACCGGGGAGCTGTTTTTT.

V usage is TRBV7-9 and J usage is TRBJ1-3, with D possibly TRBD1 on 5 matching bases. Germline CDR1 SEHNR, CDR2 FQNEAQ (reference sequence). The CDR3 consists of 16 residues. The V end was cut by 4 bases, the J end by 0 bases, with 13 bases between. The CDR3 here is CASSSAGLISGNTIYF. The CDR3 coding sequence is TGTGCCAGCAGCTCTGCAGGGTTGATCTCTGGAAACACCATATATTTT.

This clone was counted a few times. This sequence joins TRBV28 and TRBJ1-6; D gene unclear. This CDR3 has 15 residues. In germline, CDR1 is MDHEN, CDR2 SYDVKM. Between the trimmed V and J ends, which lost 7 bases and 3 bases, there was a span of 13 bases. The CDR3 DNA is TGTGCCAGCATCCCTTCGTGGAGCTATAATTCACCCCTCCACTTT. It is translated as CASIPSWSYNSPLHF.

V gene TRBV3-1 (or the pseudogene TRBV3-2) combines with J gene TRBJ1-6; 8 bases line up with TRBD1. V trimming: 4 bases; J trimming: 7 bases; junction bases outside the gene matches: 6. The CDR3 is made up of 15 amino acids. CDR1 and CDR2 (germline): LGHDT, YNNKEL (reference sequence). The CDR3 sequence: CASSLGQVKNSPLHF. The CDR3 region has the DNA TGTGCCAGCAGCCTGGGACAGGTGAAAAATTCACCCCTCCACTTT.

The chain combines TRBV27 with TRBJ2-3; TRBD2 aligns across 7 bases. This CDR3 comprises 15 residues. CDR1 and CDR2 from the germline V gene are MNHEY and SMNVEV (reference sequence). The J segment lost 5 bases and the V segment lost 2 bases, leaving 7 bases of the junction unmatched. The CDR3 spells CASSLKGLRVDTQYF. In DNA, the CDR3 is TGTGCCAGCAGTTTAAAGGGACTACGCGTAGATACGCAGTATTTT.

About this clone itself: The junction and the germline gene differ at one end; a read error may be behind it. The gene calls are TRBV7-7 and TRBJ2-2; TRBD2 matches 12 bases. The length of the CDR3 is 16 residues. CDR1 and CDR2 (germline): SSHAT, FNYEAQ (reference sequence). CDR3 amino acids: CASSPLAGGPIGELFF. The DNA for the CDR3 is TGTGCTAGCAGCCCCCTAGCGGGAGGGCCCATCGGGGAGCTGTTTTTT.

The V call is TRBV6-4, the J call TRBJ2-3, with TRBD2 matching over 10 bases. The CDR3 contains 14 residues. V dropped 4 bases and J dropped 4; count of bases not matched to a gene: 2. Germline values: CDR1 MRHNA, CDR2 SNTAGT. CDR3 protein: CASSASGSPDTQYF. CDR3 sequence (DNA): TGTGCCAGCAGTGCTAGCGGGAGCCCAGATACGCAGTATTTT.

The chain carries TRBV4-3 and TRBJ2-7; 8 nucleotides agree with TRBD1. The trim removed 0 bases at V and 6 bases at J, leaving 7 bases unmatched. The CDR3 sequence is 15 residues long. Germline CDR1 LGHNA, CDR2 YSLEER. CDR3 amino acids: CASSQDSRGLGEQYF. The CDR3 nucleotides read TGCGCCAGCAGCCAAGACAGCAGGGGGCTGGGCGAGCAGTACTTC.

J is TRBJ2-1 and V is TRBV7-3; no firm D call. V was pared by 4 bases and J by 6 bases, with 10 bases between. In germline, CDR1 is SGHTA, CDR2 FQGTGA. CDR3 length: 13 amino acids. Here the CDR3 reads CASSSTLSNEQFF. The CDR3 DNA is TGTGCCAGCAGCTCCACCCTATCCAATGAGCAGTTCTTC.

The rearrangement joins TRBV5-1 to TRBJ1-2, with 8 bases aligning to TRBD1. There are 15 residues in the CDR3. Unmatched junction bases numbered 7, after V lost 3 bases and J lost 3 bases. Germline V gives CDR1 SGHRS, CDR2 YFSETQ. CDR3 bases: TGCGCCAGCAGCTCGAGTCCGGGACAGGACTATGGCTACACCTTC. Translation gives CASSSSPGQDYGYTF. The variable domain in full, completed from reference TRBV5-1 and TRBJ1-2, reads KAGVTQTPRYLIKTRGQQVTLSCSPISGHRSVSWYQQTPGQGLQFLFEYFSETQRNKGNFPGRFSGRQFSNSRSEMNVSTLELGDSALYLCASSSSPGQDYGYTFGSGTRLTVV.

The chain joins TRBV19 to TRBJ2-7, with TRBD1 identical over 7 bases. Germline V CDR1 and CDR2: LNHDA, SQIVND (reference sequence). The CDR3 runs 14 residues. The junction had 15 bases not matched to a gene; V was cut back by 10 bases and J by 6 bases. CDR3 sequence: CATAPGTAFLEQYF. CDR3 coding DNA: TGTGCCACTGCACCCGGGACAGCTTTTCTCGAGCAGTACTTC.

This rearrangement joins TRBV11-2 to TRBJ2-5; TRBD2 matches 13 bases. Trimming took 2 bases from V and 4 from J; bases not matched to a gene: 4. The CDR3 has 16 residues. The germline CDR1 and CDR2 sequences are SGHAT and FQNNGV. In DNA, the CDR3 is TGTGCCAGCAGCTTAACCGGGACTAGCGGGATAGAGACCCAGTACTTC. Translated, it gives CASSLTGTSGIETQYF.

In DNA form, the CDR3 reads TGTGCCACCAGTGAGAAACCGGGACAGGGTTTAGAGACCCAGTACTTC. Translation gives CATSEKPGQGLETQYF. The chain combines TRBV24-1 with TRBJ2-5; 9 bases are shared with TRBD1. J was trimmed by 4 bases and V by 4 bases; bases with no gene match: 9. Germline V CDR1 and CDR2: KGHDR, SFDVKD. The CDR3 has 16 amino acids.

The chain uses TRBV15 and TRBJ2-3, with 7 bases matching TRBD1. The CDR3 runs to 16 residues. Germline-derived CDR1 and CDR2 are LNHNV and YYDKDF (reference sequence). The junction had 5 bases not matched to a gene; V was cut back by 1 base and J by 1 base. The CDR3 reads CATSRARGTGTDTQYF. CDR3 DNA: TGTGCCACCAGCAGAGCAAGAGGGACAGGCACAGATACGCAGTATTTT.

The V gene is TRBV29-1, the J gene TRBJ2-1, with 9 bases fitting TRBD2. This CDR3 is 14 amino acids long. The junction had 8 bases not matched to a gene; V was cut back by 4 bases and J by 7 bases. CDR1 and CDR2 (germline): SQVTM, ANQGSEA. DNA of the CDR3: TGCAGCGTTGTGGGTAGCGGGAGTGGGAATGAGCAGTTCTTC. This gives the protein CSVVGSGSGNEQFF.

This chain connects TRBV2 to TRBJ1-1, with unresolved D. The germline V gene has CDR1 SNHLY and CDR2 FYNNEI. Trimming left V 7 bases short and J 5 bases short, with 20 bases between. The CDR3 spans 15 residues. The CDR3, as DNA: TGTGCCAGCAAGTTCAATCCCGAAACGAGTACTGAAGCTTTCTTT. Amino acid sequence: CASKFNPETSTEAFF. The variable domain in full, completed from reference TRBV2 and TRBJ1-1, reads EPEVTQTPSHQVTQMGQEVILRCVPISNHLYFYWYRQILGQKVEFLVSFYNNEISEKSEIFDDQFSVERPDGSNFTLKIRSTKLEDSAMYFCASKFNPETSTEAFFGQGTRLTVV.

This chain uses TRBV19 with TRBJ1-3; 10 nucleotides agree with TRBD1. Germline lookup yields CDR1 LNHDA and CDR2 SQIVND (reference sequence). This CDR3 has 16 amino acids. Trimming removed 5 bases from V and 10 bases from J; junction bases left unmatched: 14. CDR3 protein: CASSPQLGTGVVTIYF. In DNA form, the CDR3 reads TGTGCCAGTAGTCCCCAATTGGGGACAGGGGTAGTAACCATATATTTT.

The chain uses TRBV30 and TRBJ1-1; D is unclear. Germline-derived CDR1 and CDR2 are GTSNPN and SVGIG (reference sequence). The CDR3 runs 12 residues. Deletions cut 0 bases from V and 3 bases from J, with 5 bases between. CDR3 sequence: CAWSVTDTEAFF. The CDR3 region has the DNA TGTGCCTGGAGTGTTACGGACACTGAAGCTTTCTTT.

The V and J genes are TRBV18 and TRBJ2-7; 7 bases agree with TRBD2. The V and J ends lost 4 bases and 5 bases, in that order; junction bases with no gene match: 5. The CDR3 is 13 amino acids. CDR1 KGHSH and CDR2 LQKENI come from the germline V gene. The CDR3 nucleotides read TGTGCCAGCTCACTCCGGGAGGAGGACGAGCAGTACTTC. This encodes CASSLREEDEQYF. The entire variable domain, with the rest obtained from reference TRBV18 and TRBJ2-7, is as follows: NAGVMQNPRHLVRRRGQEARLRCSPMKGHSHVYWYRQLPEEGLKFMVYLQKENIIDESGMPKERFSAEFPKEGPSILRIQQVVRGDSAAYFCASSLREEDEQYFGPGTRLTVT.

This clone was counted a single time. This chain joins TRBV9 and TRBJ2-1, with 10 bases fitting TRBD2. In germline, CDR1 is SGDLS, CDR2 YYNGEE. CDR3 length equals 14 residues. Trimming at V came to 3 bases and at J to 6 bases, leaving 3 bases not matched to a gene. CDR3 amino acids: CASSGTSGPNEQFF. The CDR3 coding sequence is TGTGCCAGCAGCGGGACTAGCGGACCCAATGAGCAGTTCTTC. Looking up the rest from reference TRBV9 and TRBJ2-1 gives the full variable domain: DSGVTQTPKHLITATGQRVTLRCSPRSGDLSVYWYQQSLDQGLQFLIQYYNGEERAKGNILERFSAQQFPDLHSELNLSSLELGDSALYFCASSGTSGPNEQFFGPGTRLTVL.

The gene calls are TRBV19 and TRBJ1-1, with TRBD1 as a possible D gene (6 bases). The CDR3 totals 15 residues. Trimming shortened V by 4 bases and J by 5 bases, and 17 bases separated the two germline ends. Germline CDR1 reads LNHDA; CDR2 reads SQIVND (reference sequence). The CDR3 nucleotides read TGTGCCAGTAGTAAAAACAGGGTCGGTTGGACTGAAGCTTTCTTT. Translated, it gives CASSKNRVGWTEAFF.

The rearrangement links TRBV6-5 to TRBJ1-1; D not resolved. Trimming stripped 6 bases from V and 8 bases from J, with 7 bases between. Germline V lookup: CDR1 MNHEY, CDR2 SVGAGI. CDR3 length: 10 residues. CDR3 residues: CASRAEEAFF. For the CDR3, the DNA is TGTGCCAGCAGGGCGGAGGAAGCTTTCTTT.

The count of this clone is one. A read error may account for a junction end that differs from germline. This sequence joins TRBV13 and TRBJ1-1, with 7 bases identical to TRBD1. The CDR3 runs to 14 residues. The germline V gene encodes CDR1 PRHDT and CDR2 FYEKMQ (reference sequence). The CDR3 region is CASSFGQVKTEAFF. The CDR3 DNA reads TGTGCCAGCAGCTTCGGACAGGTGAAAACTGAAGCTTTCTTT.

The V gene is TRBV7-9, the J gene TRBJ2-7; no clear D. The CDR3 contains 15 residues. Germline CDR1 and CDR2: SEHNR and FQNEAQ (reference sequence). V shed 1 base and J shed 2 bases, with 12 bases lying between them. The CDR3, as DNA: TGTGCCAGCAGCTTAGGAGGAAAACCCCCCTACGAGCAGTACTTC. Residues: CASSLGGKPPYEQYF.

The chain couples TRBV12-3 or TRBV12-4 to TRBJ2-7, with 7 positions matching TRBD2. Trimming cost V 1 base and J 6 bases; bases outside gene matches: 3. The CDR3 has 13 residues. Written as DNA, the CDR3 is TGTGCCAGCAGTTTAGGGGGGGAGGGCGAGCAGTACTTC. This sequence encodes CASSLGGEGEQYF.